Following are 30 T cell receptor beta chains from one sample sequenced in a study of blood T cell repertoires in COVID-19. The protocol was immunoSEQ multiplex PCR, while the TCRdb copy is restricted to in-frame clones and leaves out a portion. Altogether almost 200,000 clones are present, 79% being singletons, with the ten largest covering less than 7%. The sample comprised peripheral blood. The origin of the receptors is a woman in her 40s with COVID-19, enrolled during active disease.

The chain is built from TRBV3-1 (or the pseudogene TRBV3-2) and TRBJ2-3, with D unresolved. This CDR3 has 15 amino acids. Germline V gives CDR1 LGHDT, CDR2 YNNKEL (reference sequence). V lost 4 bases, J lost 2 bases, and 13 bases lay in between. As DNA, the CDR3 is TGTGCCAGCAGCCGACTGATCGTATCCACAGATACGCAGTATTTT. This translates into CASSRLIVSTDTQYF.

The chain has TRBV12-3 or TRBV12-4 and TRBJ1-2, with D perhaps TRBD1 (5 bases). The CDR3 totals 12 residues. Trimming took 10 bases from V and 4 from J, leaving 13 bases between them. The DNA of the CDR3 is TGTGCCATCCAGGGTGGCAGCTATGGCTACACCTTC. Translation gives CAIQGGSYGYTF.

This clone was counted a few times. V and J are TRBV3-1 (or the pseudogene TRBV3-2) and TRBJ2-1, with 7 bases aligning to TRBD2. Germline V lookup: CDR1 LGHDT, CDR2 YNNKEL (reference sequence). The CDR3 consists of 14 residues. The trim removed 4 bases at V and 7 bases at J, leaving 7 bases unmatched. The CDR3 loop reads CASSPMSGINEQFF. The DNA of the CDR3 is TGTGCCAGCAGCCCAATGAGCGGGATTAATGAGCAGTTCTTC.

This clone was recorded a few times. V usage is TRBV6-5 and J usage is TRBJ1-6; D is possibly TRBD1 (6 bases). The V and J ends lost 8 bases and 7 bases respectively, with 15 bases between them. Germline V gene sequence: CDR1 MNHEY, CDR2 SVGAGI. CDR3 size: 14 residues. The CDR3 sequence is CASHTSQGNSPLHF. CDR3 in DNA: TGTGCCAGCCATACATCCCAGGGGAATTCACCCCTCCACTTT.

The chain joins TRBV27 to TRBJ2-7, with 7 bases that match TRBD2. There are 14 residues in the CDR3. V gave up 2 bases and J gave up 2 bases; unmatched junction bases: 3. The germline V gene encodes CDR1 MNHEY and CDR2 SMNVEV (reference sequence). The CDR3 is CASSLASGTYEQYF. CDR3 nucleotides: TGTGCCAGCAGTTTAGCTAGCGGAACCTACGAGCAGTACTTC.

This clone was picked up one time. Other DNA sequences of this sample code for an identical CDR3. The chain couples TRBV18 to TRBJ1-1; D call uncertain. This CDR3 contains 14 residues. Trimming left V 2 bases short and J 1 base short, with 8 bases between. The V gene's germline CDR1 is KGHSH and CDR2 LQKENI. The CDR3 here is CASSPGSGNTEAFF. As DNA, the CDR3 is TGTGCCAGCTCACCAGGGAGCGGGAACACTGAAGCTTTCTTT.

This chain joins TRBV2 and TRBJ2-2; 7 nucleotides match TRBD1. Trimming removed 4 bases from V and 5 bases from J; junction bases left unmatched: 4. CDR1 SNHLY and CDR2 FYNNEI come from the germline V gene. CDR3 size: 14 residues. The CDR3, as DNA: TGTGCCAGCAGTGTGTACAGGGGTACCGGGGAGCTGTTTTTT. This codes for CASSVYRGTGELFF.

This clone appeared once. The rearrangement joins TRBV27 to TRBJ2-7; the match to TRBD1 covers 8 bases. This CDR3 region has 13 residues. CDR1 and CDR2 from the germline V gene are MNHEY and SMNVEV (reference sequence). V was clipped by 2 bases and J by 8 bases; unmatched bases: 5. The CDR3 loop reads CASSLTGQGQQYF. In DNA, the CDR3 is TGTGCCAGCAGTTTAACAGGACAGGGCCAGCAGTACTTC.

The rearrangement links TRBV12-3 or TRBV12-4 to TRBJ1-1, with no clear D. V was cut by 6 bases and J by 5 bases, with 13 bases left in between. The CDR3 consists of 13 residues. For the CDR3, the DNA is TGTGCCAGCAGCCAACTGACGGGGACTGAAGCTTTCTTT. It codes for CASSQLTGTEAFF.

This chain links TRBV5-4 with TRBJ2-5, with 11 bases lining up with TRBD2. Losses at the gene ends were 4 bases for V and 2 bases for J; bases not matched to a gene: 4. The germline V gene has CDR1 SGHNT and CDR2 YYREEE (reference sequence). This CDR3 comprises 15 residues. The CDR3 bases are TGTGCCAGCAGCGGCCGACTAGCGGGACAAGAGACCCAGTACTTC. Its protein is CASSGRLAGQETQYF.

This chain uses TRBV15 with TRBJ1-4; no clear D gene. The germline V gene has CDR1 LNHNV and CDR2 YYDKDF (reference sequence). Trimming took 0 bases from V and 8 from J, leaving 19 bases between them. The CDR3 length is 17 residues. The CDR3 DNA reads TGTGCCACCAGCAGAGATGAGGTAAACAGAGGGTGGGAAAAACTGTTTTTT. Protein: CATSRDEVNRGWEKLFF.

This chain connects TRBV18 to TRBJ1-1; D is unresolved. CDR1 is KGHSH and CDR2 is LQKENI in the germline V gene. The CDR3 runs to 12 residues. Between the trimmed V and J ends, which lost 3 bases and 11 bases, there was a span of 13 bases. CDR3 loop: CASSPALSGAFF. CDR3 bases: TGTGCCAGCTCACCGGCCCTAAGCGGGGCTTTCTTT.

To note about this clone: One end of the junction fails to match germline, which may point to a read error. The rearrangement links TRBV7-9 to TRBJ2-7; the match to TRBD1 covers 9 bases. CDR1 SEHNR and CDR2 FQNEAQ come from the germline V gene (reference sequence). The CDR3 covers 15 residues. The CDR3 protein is CASSFPGQGNPGAVF. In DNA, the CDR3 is TGTGCCAGCAGCTTCCCGGGACAGGGCAACCCCGGGGCCGTCTTC.

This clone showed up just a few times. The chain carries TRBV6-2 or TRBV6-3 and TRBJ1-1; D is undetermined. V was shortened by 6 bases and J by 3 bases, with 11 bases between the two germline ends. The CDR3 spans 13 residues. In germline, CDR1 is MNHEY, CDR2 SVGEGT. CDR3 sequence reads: CASSQRVHTEAFF. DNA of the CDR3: TGTGCCAGCAGCCAGCGAGTGCACACTGAAGCTTTCTTT.

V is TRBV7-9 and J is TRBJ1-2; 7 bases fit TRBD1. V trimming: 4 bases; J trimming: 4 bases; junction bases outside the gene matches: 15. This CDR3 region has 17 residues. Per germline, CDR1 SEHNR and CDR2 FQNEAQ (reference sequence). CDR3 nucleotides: TGTGCCAGCAGCTCAGTGTCCGGGACAGACCTTCTCTATGGCTACACCTTC. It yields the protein CASSSVSGTDLLYGYTF.

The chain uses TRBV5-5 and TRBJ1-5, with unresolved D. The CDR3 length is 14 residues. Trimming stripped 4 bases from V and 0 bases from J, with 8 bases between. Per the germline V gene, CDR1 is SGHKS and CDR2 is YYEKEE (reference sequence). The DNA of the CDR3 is TGTGCCAGCAGCCTCGGGTATAGCAATCAGCCCCAGCATTTT. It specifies CASSLGYSNQPQHF.

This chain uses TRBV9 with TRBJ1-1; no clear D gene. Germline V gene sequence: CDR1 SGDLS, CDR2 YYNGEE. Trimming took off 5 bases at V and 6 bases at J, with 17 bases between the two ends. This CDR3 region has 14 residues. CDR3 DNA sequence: TGTGCCAGCAGTGTTCTCGGGGAATTGGCTGAAGCTTTCTTT. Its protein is CASSVLGELAEAFF.

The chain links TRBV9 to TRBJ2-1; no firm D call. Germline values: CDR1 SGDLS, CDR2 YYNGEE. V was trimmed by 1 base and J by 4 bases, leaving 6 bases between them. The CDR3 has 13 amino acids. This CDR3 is CASSVSEYNEQFF. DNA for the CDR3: TGTGCCAGCAGCGTAAGCGAATACAATGAGCAGTTCTTC.

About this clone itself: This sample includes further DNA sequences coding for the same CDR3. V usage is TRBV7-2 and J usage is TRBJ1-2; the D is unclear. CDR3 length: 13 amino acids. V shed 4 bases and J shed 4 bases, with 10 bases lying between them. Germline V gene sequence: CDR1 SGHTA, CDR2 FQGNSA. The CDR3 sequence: CASSSRVGYGYTF. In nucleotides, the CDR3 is TGTGCCAGCAGCTCCCGGGTGGGCTATGGCTACACCTTC.

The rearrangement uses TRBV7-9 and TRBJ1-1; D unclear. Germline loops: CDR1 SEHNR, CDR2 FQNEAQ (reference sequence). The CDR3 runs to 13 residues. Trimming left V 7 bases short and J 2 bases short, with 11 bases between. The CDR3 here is CASTRGANTEAFF. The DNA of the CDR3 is TGTGCCAGCACCCGGGGAGCCAACACTGAAGCTTTCTTT.

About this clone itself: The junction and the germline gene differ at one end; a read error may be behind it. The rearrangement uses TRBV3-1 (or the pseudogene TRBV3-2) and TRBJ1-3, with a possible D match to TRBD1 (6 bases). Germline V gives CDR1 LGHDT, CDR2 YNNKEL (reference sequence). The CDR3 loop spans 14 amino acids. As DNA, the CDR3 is TGTGCCAGCAGCTCTCGAGGGGGTGGAGACACCATATATTTT. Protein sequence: CASSSRGGGDTIYF.

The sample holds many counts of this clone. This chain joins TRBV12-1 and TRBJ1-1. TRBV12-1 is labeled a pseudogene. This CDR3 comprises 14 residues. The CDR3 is CASSREREDTEAFF. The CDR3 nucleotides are TGTGCCAGCAGCCGCGAGAGGGAAGACACTGAAGCTTTCTTT.

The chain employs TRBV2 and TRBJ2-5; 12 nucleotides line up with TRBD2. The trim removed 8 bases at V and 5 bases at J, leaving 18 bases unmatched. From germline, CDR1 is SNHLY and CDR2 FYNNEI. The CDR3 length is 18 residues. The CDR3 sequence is CASLGSRVLAGGRETQYF. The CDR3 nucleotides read TGTGCCAGCTTAGGAAGCAGGGTGCTAGCGGGAGGGCGGGAGACCCAGTACTTC.

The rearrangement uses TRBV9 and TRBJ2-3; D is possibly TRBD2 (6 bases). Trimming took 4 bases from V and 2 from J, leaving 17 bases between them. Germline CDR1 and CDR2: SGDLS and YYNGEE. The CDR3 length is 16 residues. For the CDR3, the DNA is TGTGCCAGCAGCTCCCACTCCCGGGGGTTCACAGATACGCAGTATTTT. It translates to CASSSHSRGFTDTQYF.

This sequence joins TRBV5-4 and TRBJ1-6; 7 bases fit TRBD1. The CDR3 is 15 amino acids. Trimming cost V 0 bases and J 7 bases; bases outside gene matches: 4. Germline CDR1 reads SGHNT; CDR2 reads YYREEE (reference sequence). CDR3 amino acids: CASSLGQGVNSPLHF. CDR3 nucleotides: TGTGCCAGCAGCTTGGGACAGGGAGTAAATTCACCCCTCCACTTT.

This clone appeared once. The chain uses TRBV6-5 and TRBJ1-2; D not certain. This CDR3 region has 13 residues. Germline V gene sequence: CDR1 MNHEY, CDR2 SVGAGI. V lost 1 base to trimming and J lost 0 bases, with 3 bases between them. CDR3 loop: CASSYLANYGYTF. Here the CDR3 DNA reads TGTGCCAGCAGTTACTTAGCTAACTATGGCTACACCTTC.

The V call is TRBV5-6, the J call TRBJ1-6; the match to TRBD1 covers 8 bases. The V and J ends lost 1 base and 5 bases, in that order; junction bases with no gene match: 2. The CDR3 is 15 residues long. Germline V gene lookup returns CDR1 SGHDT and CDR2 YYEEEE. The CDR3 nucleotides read TGTGCCAGCAGCTTGTTGGACAGGGATAATTCACCCCTCCACTTT. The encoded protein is CASSLLDRDNSPLHF. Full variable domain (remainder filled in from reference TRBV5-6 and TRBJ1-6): DAGVTQSPTHLIKTRGQQVTLRCSPKSGHDTVSWYQQALGQGPQFIFQYYEEEERQRGNFPDRFSGHQFPNYSSELNVNALLLGDSALYLCASSLLDRDNSPLHFGNGTRLTVT.

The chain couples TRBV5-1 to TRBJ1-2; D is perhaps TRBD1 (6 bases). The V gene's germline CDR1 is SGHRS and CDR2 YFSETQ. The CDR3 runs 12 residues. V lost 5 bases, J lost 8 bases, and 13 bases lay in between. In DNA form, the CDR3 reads TGCGCCAGCAGGCCTTCAGGGGCCGGCTACACCTTC. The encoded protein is CASRPSGAGYTF.

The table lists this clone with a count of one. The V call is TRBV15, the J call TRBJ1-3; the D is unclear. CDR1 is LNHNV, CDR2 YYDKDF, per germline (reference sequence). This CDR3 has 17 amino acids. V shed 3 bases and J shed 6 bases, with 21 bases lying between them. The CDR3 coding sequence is TGTGCCACCAGCAGGGCTCCATGGGAGACTACAACAAACACCATATATTTT. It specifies CATSRAPWETTTNTIYF. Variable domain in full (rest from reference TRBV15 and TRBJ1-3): DAMVIQNPRYQVTQFGKPVTLSCSQTLNHNVMYWYQQKSSQAPKLLFHYYDKDFNNEADTPDNFQSRRPNTSFCFLDIRSPGLGDTAMYLCATSRAPWETTTNTIYFGEGSWLTVV.

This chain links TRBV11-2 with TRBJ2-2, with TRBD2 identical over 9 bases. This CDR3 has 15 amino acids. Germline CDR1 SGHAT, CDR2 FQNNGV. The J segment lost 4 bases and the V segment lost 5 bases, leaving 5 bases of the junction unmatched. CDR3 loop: CASSLSGSGTGELFF. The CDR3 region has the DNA TGTGCCAGCAGCCTTAGCGGGAGTGGCACCGGGGAGCTGTTTTTT.